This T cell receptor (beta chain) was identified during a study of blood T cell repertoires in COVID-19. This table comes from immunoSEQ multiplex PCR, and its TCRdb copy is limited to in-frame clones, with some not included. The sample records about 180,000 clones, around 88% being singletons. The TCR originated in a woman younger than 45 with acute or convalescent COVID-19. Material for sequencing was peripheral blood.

The CDR3 region has the DNA TGTGCCAGCAGGATGGGCGCTAGCGGAAACAATGAGCAGTTCTTC. Its translation is CASRMGASGNNEQFF. The chain has TRBV6-5 and TRBJ2-1, with TRBD2 matching over 7 bases. Germline lookup yields CDR1 MNHEY and CDR2 SVGAGI. This CDR3 is 15 amino acids long. V trimming: 6 bases; J trimming: 5 bases; junction bases outside the gene matches: 10.